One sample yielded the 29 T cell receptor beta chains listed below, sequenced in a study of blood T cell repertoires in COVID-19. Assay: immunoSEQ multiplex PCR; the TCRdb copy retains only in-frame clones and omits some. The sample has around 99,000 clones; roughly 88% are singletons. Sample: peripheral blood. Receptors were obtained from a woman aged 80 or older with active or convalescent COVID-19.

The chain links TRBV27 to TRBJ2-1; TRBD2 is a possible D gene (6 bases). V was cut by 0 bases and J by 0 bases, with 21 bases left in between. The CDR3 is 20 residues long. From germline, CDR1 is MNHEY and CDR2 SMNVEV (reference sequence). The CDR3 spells CASSLSCKKTEDYSYNEQFF. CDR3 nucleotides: TGTGCCAGCAGTTTATCTTGTAAAAAGACCGAGGACTACTCCTACAATGAGCAGTTCTTC.

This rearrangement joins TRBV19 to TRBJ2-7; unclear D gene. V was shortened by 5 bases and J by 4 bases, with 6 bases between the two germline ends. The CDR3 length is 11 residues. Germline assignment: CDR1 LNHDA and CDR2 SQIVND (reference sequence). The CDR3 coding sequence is TGTGCCAGTAGTTGGCAATACGAGCAGTACTTC. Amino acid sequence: CASSWQYEQYF.

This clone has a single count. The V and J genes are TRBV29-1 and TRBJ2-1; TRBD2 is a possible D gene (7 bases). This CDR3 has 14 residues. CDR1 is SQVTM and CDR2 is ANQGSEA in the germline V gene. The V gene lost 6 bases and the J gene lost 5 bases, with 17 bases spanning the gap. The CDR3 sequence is CSVGGAQIDNEQFF. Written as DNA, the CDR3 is TGCAGCGTGGGGGGGGCCCAAATCGACAATGAGCAGTTCTTC.

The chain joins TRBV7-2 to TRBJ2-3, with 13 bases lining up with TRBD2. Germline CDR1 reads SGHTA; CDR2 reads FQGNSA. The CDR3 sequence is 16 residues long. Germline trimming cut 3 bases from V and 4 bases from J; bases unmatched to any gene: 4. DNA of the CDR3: TGTGCCAGCAGCTTGACTAGCGGGAGGTTCGCAGATACGCAGTATTTT. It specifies CASSLTSGRFADTQYF. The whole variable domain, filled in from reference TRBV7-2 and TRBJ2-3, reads GAGVSQSPSNKVTEKGKDVELRCDPISGHTALYWYRQSLGQGLEFLIYFQGNSAPDKSGLPSDRFSAERTGGSVSTLTIQRTQQEDSAVYLCASSLTSGRFADTQYFGPGTRLTVL.

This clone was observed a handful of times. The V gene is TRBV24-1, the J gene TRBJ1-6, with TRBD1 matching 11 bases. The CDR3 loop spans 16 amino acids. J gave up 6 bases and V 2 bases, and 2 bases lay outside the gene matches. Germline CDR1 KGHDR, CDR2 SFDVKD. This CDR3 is CATSDSGQGVNSPLHF. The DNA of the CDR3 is TGTGCCACCAGTGATTCGGGACAGGGGGTTAATTCACCCCTCCACTTT.

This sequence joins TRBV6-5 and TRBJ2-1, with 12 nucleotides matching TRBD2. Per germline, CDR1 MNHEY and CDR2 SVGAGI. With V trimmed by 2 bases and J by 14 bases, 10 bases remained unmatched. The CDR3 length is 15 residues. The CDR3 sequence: CASSYTSGRRPGEFF. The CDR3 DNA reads TGTGCCAGCAGTTACACTAGCGGGAGGAGGCCCGGGGAGTTCTTC.

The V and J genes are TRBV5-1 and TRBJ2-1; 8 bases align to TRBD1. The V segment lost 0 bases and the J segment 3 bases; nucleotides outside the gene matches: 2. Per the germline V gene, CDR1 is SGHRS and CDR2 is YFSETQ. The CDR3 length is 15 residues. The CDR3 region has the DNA TGCGCCAGCAGCTTGGTCGGACAGGGCTACAATGAGCAGTTCTTC. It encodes CASSLVGQGYNEQFF.

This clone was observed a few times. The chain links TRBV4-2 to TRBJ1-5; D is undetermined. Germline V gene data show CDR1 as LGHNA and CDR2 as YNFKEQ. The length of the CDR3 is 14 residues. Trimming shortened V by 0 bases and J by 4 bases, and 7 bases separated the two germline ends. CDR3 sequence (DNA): TGTGCCAGCAGCCAAGATGACAAAAATCAGCCCCAGCATTTT. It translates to CASSQDDKNQPQHF.

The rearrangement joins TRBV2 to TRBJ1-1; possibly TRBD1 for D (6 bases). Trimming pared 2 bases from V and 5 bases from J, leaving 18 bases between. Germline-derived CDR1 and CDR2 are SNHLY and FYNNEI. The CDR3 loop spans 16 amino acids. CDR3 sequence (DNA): TGTGCCAGCAGTGAATGGACAGACCCAGCAAAGACTGAAGCTTTCTTT. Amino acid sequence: CASSEWTDPAKTEAFF.

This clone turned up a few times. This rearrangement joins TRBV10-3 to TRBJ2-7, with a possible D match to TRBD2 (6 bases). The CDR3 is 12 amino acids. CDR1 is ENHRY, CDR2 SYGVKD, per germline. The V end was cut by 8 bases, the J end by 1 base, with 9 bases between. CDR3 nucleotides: TGTGCCATCGTGACTAGATCCTACGAGCAGTACTTC. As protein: CAIVTRSYEQYF.

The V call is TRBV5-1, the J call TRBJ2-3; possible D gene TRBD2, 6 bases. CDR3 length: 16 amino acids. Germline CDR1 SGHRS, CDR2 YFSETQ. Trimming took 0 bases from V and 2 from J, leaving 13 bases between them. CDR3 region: CASSLAYSGVTDTQYF. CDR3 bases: TGCGCCAGCAGCTTGGCCTATTCGGGAGTCACAGATACGCAGTATTTT. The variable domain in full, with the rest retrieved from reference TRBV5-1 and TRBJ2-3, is KAGVTQTPRYLIKTRGQQVTLSCSPISGHRSVSWYQQTPGQGLQFLFEYFSETQRNKGNFPGRFSGRQFSNSRSEMNVSTLELGDSALYLCASSLAYSGVTDTQYFGPGTRLTVL.

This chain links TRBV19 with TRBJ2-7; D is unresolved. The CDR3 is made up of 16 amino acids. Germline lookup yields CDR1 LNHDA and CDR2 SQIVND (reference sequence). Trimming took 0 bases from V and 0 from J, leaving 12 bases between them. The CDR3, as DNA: TGTGCCAGTAGTATAGAATCCCCCACTCCCTCCTACGAGCAGTACTTC. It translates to CASSIESPTPSYEQYF.

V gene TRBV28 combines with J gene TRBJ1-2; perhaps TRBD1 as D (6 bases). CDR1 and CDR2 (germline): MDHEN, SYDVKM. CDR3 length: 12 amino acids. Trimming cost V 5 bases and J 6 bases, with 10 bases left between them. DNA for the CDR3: TGTGCCAGCAGTGTCAACAGGGATGGCTACACCTTC. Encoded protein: CASSVNRDGYTF.

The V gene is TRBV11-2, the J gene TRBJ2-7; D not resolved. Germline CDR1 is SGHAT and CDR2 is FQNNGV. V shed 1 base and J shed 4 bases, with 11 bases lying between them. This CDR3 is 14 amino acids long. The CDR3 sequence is CASSLVGSRYEQYF. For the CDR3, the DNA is TGTGCCAGCAGCTTAGTTGGTAGCCGGTACGAGCAGTACTTC. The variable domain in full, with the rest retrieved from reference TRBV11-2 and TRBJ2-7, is EAGVAQSPRYKIIEKRQSVAFWCNPISGHATLYWYQQILGQGPKLLIQFQNNGVVDDSQLPKDRFSAERLKGVDSTLKIQPAKLEDSAVYLCASSLVGSRYEQYFGPGTRLTVT.

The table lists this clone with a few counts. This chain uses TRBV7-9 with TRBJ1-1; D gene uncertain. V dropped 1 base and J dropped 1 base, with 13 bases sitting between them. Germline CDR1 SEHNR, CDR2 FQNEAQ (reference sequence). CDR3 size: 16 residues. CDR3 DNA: TGTGCCAGCAGCTTAGGAAATTGGCTCACGAACACTGAAGCTTTCTTT. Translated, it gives CASSLGNWLTNTEAFF. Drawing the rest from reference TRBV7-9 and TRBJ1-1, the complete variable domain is DTGVSQNPRHKITKRGQNVTFRCDPISEHNRLYWYRQTLGQGPEFLTYFQNEAQLEKSRLLSDRFSAERPKGSFSTLEIQRTEQGDSAMYLCASSLGNWLTNTEAFFGQGTRLTVV.

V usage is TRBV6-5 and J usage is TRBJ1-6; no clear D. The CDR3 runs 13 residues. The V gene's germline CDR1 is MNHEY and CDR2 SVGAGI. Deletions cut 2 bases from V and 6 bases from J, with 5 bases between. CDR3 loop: CASSYGSNSPLHF. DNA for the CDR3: TGTGCCAGCAGTTACGGCAGTAATTCACCCCTCCACTTT.

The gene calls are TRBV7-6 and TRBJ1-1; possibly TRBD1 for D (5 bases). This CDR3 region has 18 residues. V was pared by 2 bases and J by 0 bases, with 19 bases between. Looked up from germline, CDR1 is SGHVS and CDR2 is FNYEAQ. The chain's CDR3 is CASSLSVGTAGMNTEAFF. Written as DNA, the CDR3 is TGTGCCAGCAGCTTATCAGTGGGTACGGCAGGGATGAACACTGAAGCTTTCTTT.

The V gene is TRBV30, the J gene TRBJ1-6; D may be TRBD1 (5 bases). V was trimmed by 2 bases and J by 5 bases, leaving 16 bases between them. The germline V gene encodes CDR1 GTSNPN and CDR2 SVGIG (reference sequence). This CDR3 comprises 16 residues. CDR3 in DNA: TGTGCCTGGAGTAACGACGACAGCGAAGATAATTCACCCCTCCACTTT. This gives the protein CAWSNDDSEDNSPLHF. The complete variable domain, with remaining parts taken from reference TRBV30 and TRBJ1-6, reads SQTIHQWPATLVQPVGSPLSLECTVEGTSNPNLYWYRQAAGRGLQLLFYSVGIGQISSEVPQNLSASRPQDRQFILSSKKLLLSDSGFYLCAWSNDDSEDNSPLHFGNGTRLTVT.

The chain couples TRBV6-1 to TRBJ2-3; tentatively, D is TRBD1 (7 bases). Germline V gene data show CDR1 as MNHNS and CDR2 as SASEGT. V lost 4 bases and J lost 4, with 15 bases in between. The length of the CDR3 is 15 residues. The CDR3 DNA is TGTGCCAGCAGTGCCCAGGGGGTAGCGGCAGATACGCAGTATTTT. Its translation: CASSAQGVAADTQYF.

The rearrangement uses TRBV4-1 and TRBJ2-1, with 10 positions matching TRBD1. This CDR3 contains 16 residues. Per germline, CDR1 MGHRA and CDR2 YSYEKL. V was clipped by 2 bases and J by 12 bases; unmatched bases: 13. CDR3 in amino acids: CASSQREGDRGLPQFF. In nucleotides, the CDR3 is TGCGCCAGCAGCCAAAGGGAGGGGGACAGGGGTCTGCCGCAGTTCTTC.

The CDR3 reads CASSQGRGTNEKLFF. The CDR3 bases are TGTGCCAGCAGCCAAGGAAGGGGCACTAATGAAAAACTGTTTTTT. The chain carries TRBV3-1 (or the pseudogene TRBV3-2) and TRBJ1-4; a weak D match, TRBD1 (5 bases). CDR3 length: 15 residues. Germline CDR1 reads LGHDT; CDR2 reads YNNKEL (reference sequence). V was shortened by 1 base and J by 2 bases, with 8 bases between the two germline ends.

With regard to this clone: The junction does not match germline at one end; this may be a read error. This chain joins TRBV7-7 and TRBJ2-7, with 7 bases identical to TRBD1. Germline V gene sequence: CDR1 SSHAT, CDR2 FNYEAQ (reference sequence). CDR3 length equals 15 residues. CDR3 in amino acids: CASSLGQSSSYEQYF. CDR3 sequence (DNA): TGTGCTAGCAGCTTGGGACAGTCATCATCCTACGAGCAGTACTTC.

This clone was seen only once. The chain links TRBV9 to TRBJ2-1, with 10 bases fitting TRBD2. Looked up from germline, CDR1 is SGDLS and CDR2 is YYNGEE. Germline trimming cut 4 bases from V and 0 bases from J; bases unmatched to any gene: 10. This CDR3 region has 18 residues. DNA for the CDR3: TGTGCCAGCAGCAAGACTAGCGGGTCCCCCAGCTCCTACAATGAGCAGTTCTTC. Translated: CASSKTSGSPSSYNEQFF.

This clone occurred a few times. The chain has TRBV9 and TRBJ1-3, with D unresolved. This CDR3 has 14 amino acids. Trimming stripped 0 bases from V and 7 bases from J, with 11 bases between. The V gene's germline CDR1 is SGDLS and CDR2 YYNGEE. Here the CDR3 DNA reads TGTGCCAGCAGCGTAGATATCGGGAGTAACACCATATATTTT. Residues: CASSVDIGSNTIYF.

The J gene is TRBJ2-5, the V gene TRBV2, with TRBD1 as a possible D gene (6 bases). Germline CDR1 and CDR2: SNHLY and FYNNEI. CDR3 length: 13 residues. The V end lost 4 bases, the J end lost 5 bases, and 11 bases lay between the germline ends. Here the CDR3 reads CASSARQVETQYF. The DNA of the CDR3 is TGTGCCAGCAGTGCCAGACAGGTGGAGACCCAGTACTTC.

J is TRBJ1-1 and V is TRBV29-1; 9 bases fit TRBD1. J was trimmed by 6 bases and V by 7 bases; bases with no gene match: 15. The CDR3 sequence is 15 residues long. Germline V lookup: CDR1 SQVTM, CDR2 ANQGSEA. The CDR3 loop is CSADRRDRVYAEAFF. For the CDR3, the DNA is TGCAGCGCCGACCGACGGGACAGGGTATACGCTGAAGCTTTCTTT.

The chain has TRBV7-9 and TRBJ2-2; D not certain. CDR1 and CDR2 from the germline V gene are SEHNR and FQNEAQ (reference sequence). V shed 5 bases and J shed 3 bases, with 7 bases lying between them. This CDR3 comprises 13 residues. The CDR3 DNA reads TGTGCCAGCAGCAAGCTATACACCGGGGAGCTGTTTTTT. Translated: CASSKLYTGELFF.

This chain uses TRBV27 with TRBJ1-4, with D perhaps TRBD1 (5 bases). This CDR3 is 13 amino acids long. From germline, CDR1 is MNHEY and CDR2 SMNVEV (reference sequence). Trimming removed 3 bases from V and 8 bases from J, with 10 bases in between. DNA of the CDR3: TGTGCCAGCAGTTTCCGGACAAGCGAAAAACTGTTTTTT. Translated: CASSFRTSEKLFF.

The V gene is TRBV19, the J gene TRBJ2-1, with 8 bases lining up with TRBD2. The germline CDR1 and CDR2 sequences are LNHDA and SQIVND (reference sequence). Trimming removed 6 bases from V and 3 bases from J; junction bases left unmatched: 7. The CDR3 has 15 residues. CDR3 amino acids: CASRPSGYYYNEQFF. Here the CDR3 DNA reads TGTGCCAGTAGGCCTAGCGGGTATTACTACAATGAGCAGTTCTTC.